This T cell receptor (beta chain) appears in the sequencing data of a study of PD-1 blockade in classical Hodgkin lymphoma. Study-wide findings and caveats: Exclusion removed patients who began nivolumab under 1 year after ASCT.

No patient escaped relapse after autologous stem cell transplantation, and brentuximab vedotin exposure varied. TCRdb's table, derived via immunoSEQ multiplex PCR, lists solely in-frame clones and lacks some. The sample records 100,000 to 130,000 clones, 89% being singletons. Concerning this clone: The antigen is unknown.

This TCR was sampled from a human donor with classical Hodgkin lymphoma. The specimen comprised peripheral blood mononuclear cells (PBMCs), sampled before the second cycle of nivolumab.

The CDR3 protein is CASSQEKGATGKGAKNIQYF. The CDR3 coding sequence is TGCGCCAGCAGCCAAGAAAAGGGGGCGACAGGGAAAGGGGCCAAAAACATTCAGTACTTC. The V call is TRBV4-1, the J call TRBJ2-4; TRBD1 matches at 7 bases. This CDR3 spans 20 amino acids. Germline V lookup: CDR1 MGHRA, CDR2 YSYEKL. Losses at the gene ends were 0 bases for V and 1 base for J; bases not matched to a gene: 15.